The 29 T cell receptor beta chains below were found in one sample sequenced in a study of blood T cell repertoires in COVID-19 (dated by TCRdb to 2020 to 2021). Receptors were amplified or captured by the immunoSEQ multiplex PCR assay. The table comes from immuneACCESS by way of TCRdb, which keeps in-frame sequences with V and J called. Part of the clones is missing from these tables; in studies checked, under half for an unresolved V gene and the rest for unknown reasons. The sample table contains fewer than 200,000 clones; only one count was recorded for around 90% of them. Approximately 0.56% of the sample is held by the ten biggest clonotypes. The sequencing sample was made of peripheral blood. Receptors were obtained from a man aged 50 or older with acute or convalescent COVID-19.

Remarks on this clone: Its ends do not fully match the called genes, so a read error is possible. The rearrangement joins TRBV7-9 to TRBJ2-3; 8 nucleotides align to TRBD2. The CDR3 runs to 16 residues. Per the germline V gene, CDR1 is SEHNR and CDR2 is FQNEAQ (reference sequence). The CDR3: CASSLLSSGSIDTQYF. In DNA, the CDR3 is TGTGCCAGCAGCTTATTGTCCAGCGGGAGCATAGATACGCAGTATTTT.

This clone was counted between two and nine times. V is TRBV7-9 and J is TRBJ1-6; D is ambiguous. Germline values: CDR1 SEHNR, CDR2 FQNEAQ (reference sequence). The CDR3 runs 12 residues. The germline V and J ends were trimmed by 2 bases and 10 bases, with 6 bases remaining between them. CDR3 residues: CASSLLQSPLHF. The CDR3 DNA reads TGTGCCAGCAGCTTATTACAGTCACCCCTCCACTTT.

The rearrangement uses TRBV10-3 and TRBJ1-1, with D possibly being TRBD1 (5 bases). The CDR3 consists of 13 residues. CDR1 ENHRY and CDR2 SYGVKD come from the germline V gene. The ends were cut back, 3 bases at V and 4 bases at J, with 9 bases in the middle. This chain's CDR3 is CAISEWGGTEAFF. The CDR3 nucleotides are TGTGCCATCAGTGAATGGGGGGGCACTGAAGCTTTCTTT.

The chain recombines TRBV6-2 or TRBV6-3 with TRBJ2-7; TRBD2 matches 10 bases. Germline V gives CDR1 MNHEY, CDR2 SVGEGT. The length of the CDR3 is 15 residues. The V gene end was trimmed by 5 bases and the J gene end by 1 base; junction bases not matched to a gene: 5. The CDR3 reads CASSRPGLASYEQYV. The CDR3 bases are TGTGCCAGCAGTAGGCCGGGACTAGCGTCCTACGAGCAGTACGTC.

This chain links TRBV5-6 with TRBJ2-3, with TRBD1 matching over 9 bases. CDR1 is SGHDT, CDR2 YYEEEE, per germline. CDR3 length: 16 amino acids. After removal of 4 bases from V and 4 bases from J, the junction contained 10 bases not matched to a gene. CDR3 DNA sequence: TGTGCCAGCAGCCGAAGGAGGACAGGGGAGGCAGATACGCAGTATTTT. Its protein product is CASSRRRTGEADTQYF.

The chain combines TRBV15 with TRBJ1-2, with D unclear. CDR1 and CDR2 (germline): LNHNV, YYDKDF (reference sequence). This CDR3 comprises 14 residues. V was clipped by 0 bases and J by 6 bases, with 11 bases between them. The DNA of the CDR3 is TGTGCCACCAGCAGAGATTCCCTTGGAGATGGCTACACCTTC. This encodes CATSRDSLGDGYTF.

This chain joins TRBV10-3 and TRBJ1-6; D remains unclear. This CDR3 region has 15 residues. In germline, CDR1 is ENHRY, CDR2 SYGVKD. The V end lost 0 bases, the J end lost 1 base, and 4 bases lay between the germline ends. The CDR3 spells CAISESSSYNSPLHF. As DNA, the CDR3 is TGTGCCATCAGTGAGTCGAGTTCCTATAATTCACCCCTCCACTTT.

This chain joins TRBV7-9 and TRBJ2-2; D might be TRBD2 (6 bases). V was shortened by 5 bases and J by 0 bases, with 10 bases between the two germline ends. The CDR3 is made up of 15 amino acids. Germline CDR1 SEHNR, CDR2 FQNEAQ (reference sequence). DNA of the CDR3: TGTGCCAGCAGCGGCCGGGACTCGAACACCGGGGAGCTGTTTTTT. Amino acids: CASSGRDSNTGELFF.

The chain couples TRBV11-3 to TRBJ1-2; perhaps TRBD1 as D (6 bases). V lost 4 bases and J 7 bases, leaving 19 bases between the germline ends. This CDR3 region has 15 residues. Germline CDR1 reads SGHNT; CDR2 reads YENEEA. CDR3 residues: CASSSGPTGLGGYTF. The CDR3 nucleotides read TGTGCCAGCAGCTCAGGGCCCACAGGGTTGGGTGGCTACACCTTC.

The table lists this clone with a count of one. The chain recombines TRBV6-1 with TRBJ2-3; 8 bases are shared with TRBD2. The junction had 5 bases not matched to a gene; V was cut back by 3 bases and J by 0 bases. CDR1 is MNHNS, CDR2 SASEGT, per germline. The CDR3 sequence is 16 residues long. CDR3 residues: CASSETGTRSTDTQYF. As DNA, the CDR3 is TGTGCCAGCAGTGAGACCGGGACTAGAAGCACAGATACGCAGTATTTT.

This chain connects TRBV9 to TRBJ2-1, with 7 nucleotides matching TRBD1. V was clipped by 4 bases and J by 1 base; unmatched bases: 11. The length of the CDR3 is 17 residues. Per germline, CDR1 SGDLS and CDR2 YYNGEE. The CDR3, as DNA: TGTGCCAGCAGCAGGTATTTGGGGACAGATTCCTACAATGAGCAGTTCTTC. Translation gives CASSRYLGTDSYNEQFF.

This chain connects TRBV13 to TRBJ2-2; 8 bases line up with TRBD2. Germline assignment: CDR1 PRHDT and CDR2 FYEKMQ (reference sequence). Trimming removed 5 bases from V and 4 bases from J; junction bases left unmatched: 9. The CDR3 runs 16 residues. The CDR3 DNA follows: TGTGCCAGCAGCCCCAACCGACTAGCGAGCACCGGGGAGCTGTTTTTT. Residues: CASSPNRLASTGELFF.

The V call is TRBV5-1, the J call TRBJ2-3, with 7 bases that match TRBD2. The CDR3 length is 14 residues. Losses at the gene ends were 6 bases for V and 1 base for J; bases not matched to a gene: 5. CDR1 is SGHRS and CDR2 is YFSETQ in the germline V gene. CDR3 DNA: TGCGCCAGCAAAATGGGGGGGGGCACAGATACGCAGTATTTT. It codes for CASKMGGGTDTQYF.

The genes are TRBV4-1 and TRBJ2-3; TRBD2 matches at 10 bases. CDR1 and CDR2 (germline): MGHRA, YSYEKL. This CDR3 contains 16 residues. V lost 4 bases, J lost 4 bases, and 8 bases stayed unmatched. The CDR3 here is CASSRQLAGVSDTQYF. As DNA, the CDR3 is TGCGCCAGCAGCCGCCAGCTAGCGGGAGTGTCAGATACGCAGTATTTT.

The chain is built from TRBV28 and TRBJ2-1; D may be TRBD1 (7 bases). V shed 3 bases and J shed 5 bases, with 11 bases lying between them. The CDR3 sequence is 14 residues long. CDR1 and CDR2 (germline): MDHEN, SYDVKM. CDR3 protein: CASSFVRGDNEQFF. The CDR3 DNA is TGTGCCAGCAGTTTCGTCAGGGGGGACAATGAGCAGTTCTTC.

This sequence joins TRBV4-1 and TRBJ1-2; TRBD1 might be the D (5 bases). The CDR3 runs 14 residues. V was clipped by 1 base and J by 4 bases, with 10 bases between them. The germline V gene encodes CDR1 MGHRA and CDR2 YSYEKL. The CDR3 protein is CASSQGDLGYGYTF. The CDR3 DNA reads as TGCGCCAGCAGCCAAGGGGACTTGGGCTATGGCTACACCTTC.

The rearrangement joins TRBV5-1 to TRBJ1-1; weak D call: TRBD1 (5 bases). Trimming left V 4 bases short and J 5 bases short, with 9 bases between. This CDR3 spans 12 amino acids. Germline CDR1 reads SGHRS; CDR2 reads YFSETQ. The CDR3 region is CASSPGGTEAFF. The CDR3 DNA is TGCGCCAGCAGCCCGGGGGGTACTGAAGCTTTCTTT. Supplemented by reference TRBV5-1 and TRBJ1-1, the full variable domain reads KAGVTQTPRYLIKTRGQQVTLSCSPISGHRSVSWYQQTPGQGLQFLFEYFSETQRNKGNFPGRFSGRQFSNSRSEMNVSTLELGDSALYLCASSPGGTEAFFGQGTRLTVV.

The CDR3 loop reads CASSLRGGGTDTQYF. CDR3 in DNA: TGTGCCAGCAGCTTACGCGGCGGGGGCACAGATACGCAGTATTTT. The chain is built from TRBV7-2 and TRBJ2-3; D might be TRBD2 (6 bases). V was pared by 2 bases and J by 1 base, with 10 bases between. Germline V gives CDR1 SGHTA, CDR2 FQGNSA. The CDR3 consists of 15 residues.

The rearrangement links TRBV6-6 to TRBJ1-1; 7 nucleotides line up with TRBD1. The germline gives CDR1 MNHNY, CDR2 SVGAGI (reference sequence). This CDR3 is built from 14 residues. The V segment lost 6 bases and the J segment 1 base; nucleotides outside the gene matches: 5. CDR3 sequence (DNA): TGTGCCAGCAGCCTTGGACAGGCGAACACTGAAGCTTTCTTT. Its translation is CASSLGQANTEAFF.

This clone was detected only once. The chain has TRBV19 and TRBJ1-2; D gene unclear. CDR3 length: 14 residues. The V and J ends lost 5 bases and 2 bases respectively, with 12 bases between them. CDR1 and CDR2 from the germline V gene are LNHDA and SQIVND (reference sequence). The chain's CDR3 is CASSDPPGNYGYTF. CDR3 coding DNA: TGTGCCAGTAGTGACCCCCCCGGGAACTATGGCTACACCTTC.

The chain joins TRBV10-1 to TRBJ2-7; 10 bases match TRBD2. From germline, CDR1 is WNHNN and CDR2 SYGVQD (reference sequence). There are 15 residues in the CDR3. V shed 10 bases and J 3 bases; nucleotides not matched to a gene: 12. The DNA for the CDR3 is TGCGCCACTGCACGATCTAGCGGGAGAGGCTACGAGCAGTACTTC. This encodes CATARSSGRGYEQYF.

As DNA, the CDR3 is TGTGCCAGCTCCCTTTATAGCAATCAGCCCCAGCATTTT. It encodes CASSLYSNQPQHF. The chain couples TRBV18 to TRBJ1-5; no firm D call. This CDR3 spans 13 amino acids. CDR1 is KGHSH and CDR2 is LQKENI in the germline V gene. V dropped 6 bases and J dropped 0 bases, with 6 bases sitting between them.

The chain combines TRBV30 with TRBJ2-2; D perhaps matches TRBD2 (6 bases). V was trimmed by 2 bases and J by 2 bases, leaving 12 bases between them. CDR1 is GTSNPN, CDR2 SVGIG, per germline (reference sequence). The CDR3 runs 15 residues. In nucleotides, the CDR3 is TGTGCCTGGAGTTGGGCGGGGTACAACACCGGGGAGCTGTTTTTT. Translating gives CAWSWAGYNTGELFF.

This chain uses TRBV7-2 with TRBJ2-1; TRBD2 might be the D (5 bases). Per germline, CDR1 SGHTA and CDR2 FQGNSA. V lost 1 base and J 2 bases, leaving 9 bases between the germline ends. This CDR3 has 15 residues. Here the CDR3 DNA reads TGTGCCAGCAGCTTAGGGACTCTGACCTACAATGAGCAGTTCTTC. Translating it yields CASSLGTLTYNEQFF.

This chain joins TRBV6-5 and TRBJ1-6; tentative D call: TRBD1 (5 bases). The CDR3 has 14 residues. Per the germline V gene, CDR1 is MNHEY and CDR2 is SVGAGI. Trimming stripped 5 bases from V and 9 bases from J, with 14 bases between. The CDR3: CASSLGGGGSPLHF. In DNA form, the CDR3 reads TGTGCCAGCAGTCTTGGGGGGGGTGGTTCACCCCTCCACTTT.

The V and J genes are TRBV2 and TRBJ2-1, with TRBD2 as a possible D gene (5 bases). This CDR3 comprises 12 residues. V lost 5 bases and J lost 9, with 11 bases in between. Germline CDR1 is SNHLY and CDR2 is FYNNEI. CDR3 coding DNA: TGTGCCAGCAGTCCCCTAGCAGGTGAGCAGTTCTTC. It specifies CASSPLAGEQFF.

V is TRBV29-1 and J is TRBJ1-3; D is undetermined. CDR3 length equals 16 residues. V lost 2 bases, J lost 3 bases, and 17 bases lay in between. The germline V gene has CDR1 SQVTM and CDR2 ANQGSEA. The CDR3 protein is CSVEKAFGRFGNTIYF. DNA of the CDR3: TGCAGCGTTGAAAAGGCGTTTGGCAGGTTTGGAAACACCATATATTTT.

This clone was seen only once. V and J are TRBV10-1 and TRBJ1-1; D not certain. This CDR3 has 12 amino acids. V was shortened by 3 bases and J by 0 bases, with 2 bases between the two germline ends. CDR1 and CDR2 (germline): WNHNN, SYGVQD (reference sequence). In DNA form, the CDR3 reads TGCGCCAGCAGTGACTTGAACACTGAAGCTTTCTTT. Translation gives CASSDLNTEAFF.

The gene calls are TRBV24-1 and TRBJ2-2; 8 bases map to TRBD1. The CDR3 has 18 amino acids. The J segment lost 6 bases and the V segment lost 1 base, leaving 12 bases of the junction unmatched. CDR1 is KGHDR, CDR2 SFDVKD, per germline. CDR3 sequence: CATSDFNMWQGAPGELFF. In DNA form, the CDR3 reads TGTGCCACCAGTGATTTCAATATGTGGCAGGGGGCCCCCGGGGAGCTGTTTTTT.